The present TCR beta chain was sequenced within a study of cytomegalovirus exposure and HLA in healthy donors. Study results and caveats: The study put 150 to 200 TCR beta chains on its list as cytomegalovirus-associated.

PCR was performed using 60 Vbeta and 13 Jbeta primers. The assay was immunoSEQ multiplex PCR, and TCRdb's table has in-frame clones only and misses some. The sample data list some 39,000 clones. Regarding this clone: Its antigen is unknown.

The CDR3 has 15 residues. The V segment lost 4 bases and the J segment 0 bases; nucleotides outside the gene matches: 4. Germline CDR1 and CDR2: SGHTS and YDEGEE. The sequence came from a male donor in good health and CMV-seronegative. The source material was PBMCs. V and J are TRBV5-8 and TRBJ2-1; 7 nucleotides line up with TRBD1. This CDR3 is CASSEGQSSYNEQFF. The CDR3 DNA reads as TGTGCCAGCAGCGAGGGACAGAGCTCCTACAATGAGCAGTTCTTC. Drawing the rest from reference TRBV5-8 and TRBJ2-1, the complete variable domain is EAGVTQSPTHLIKTRGQQATLRCSPISGHTSVYWYQQALGLGLQFLLWYDEGEERNRGNFPPRFSGRQFPNYSSELNVNALELEDSALYLCASSEGQSSYNEQFFGPGTRLTVL.